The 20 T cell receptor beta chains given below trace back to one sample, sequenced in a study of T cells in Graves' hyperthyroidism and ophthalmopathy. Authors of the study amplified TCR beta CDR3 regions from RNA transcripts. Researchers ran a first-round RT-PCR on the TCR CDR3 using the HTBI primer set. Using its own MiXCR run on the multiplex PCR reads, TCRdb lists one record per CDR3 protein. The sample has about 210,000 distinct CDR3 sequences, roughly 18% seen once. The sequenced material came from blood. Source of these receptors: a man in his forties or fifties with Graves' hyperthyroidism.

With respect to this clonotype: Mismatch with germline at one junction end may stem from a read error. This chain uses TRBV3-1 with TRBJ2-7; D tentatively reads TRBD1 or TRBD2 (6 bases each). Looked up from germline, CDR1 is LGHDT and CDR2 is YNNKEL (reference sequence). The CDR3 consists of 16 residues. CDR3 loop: CASSYDSGAHSYEQHF. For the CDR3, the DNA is TGTGCCAGCAGTTACGATTCGGGGGCCCACTCCTACGAGCAGCACTTC.

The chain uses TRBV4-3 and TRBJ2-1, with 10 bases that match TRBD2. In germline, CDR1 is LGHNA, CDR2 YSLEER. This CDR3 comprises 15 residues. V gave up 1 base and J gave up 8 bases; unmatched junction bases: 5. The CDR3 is CASSQASGRVHEQFF. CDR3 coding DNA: TGCGCCAGCAGCCAAGCTAGCGGGAGAGTGCATGAGCAGTTCTTC.

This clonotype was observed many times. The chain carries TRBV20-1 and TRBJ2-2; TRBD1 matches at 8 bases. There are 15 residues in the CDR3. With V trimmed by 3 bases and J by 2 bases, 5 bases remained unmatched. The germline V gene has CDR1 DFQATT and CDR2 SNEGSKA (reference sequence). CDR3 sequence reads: CSASNPGGNTGELFF. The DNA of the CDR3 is TGCAGTGCTAGTAATCCAGGGGGCAACACCGGGGAGCTGTTTTTT.

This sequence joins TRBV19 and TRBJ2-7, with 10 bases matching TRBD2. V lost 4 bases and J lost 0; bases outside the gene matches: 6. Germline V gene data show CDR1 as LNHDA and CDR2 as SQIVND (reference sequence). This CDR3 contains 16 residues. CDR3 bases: TGTGCCAGTAGTAAAATGAGGACTAGCGGCTCCTACGAGCAGTACTTC. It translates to CASSKMRTSGSYEQYF.

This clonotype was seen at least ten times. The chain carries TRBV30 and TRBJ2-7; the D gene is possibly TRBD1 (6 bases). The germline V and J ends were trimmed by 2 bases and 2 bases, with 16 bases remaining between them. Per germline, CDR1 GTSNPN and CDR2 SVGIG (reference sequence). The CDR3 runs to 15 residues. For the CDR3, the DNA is TGTGCCTGGAGTTACGGGGCGGACAGTACCTACGAGCAGTACTTC. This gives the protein CAWSYGADSTYEQYF.

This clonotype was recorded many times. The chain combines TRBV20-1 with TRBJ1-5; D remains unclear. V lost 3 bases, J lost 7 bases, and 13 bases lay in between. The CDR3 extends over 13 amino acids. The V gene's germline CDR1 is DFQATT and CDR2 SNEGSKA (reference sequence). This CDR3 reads CSARRQQLQPQHF. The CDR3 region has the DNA TGCAGTGCTAGGCGTCAACAACTGCAGCCCCAGCATTTT.

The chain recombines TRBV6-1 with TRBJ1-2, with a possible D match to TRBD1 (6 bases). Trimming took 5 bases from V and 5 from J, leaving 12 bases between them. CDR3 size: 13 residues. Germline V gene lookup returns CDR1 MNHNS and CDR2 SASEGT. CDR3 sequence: CASSKQGVYGYTF. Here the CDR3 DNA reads TGTGCCAGCAGTAAACAGGGTGTGTATGGCTACACCTTC.

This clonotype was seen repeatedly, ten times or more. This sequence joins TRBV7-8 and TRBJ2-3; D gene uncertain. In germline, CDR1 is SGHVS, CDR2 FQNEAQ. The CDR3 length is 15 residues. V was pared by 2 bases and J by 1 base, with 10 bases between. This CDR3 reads CASSLSQARTDTQYF. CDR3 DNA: TGTGCCAGCAGCTTATCCCAGGCGCGCACAGATACGCAGTATTTT.

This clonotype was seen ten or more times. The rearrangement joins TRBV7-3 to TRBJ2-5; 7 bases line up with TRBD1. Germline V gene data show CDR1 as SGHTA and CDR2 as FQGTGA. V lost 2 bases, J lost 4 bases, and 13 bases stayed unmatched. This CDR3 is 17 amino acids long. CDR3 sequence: CASSLPWDSRPPETQYF. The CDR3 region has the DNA TGTGCCAGCAGCTTACCCTGGGACAGCCGACCTCCAGAGACCCAGTACTTC.

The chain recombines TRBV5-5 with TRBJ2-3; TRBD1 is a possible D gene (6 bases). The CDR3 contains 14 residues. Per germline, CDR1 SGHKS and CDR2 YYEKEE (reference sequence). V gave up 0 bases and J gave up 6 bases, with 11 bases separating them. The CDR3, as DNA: TGTGCCAGCAGCTTGGTTTACAGGGTGGATACGCAGTATTTT. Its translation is CASSLVYRVDTQYF. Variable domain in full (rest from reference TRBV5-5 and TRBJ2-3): DAGVTQSPTHLIKTRGQQVTLRCSPISGHKSVSWYQQVLGQGPQFIFQYYEKEERGRGNFPDRFSARQFPNYSSELNVNALLLGDSALYLCASSLVYRVDTQYFGPGTRLTVL.

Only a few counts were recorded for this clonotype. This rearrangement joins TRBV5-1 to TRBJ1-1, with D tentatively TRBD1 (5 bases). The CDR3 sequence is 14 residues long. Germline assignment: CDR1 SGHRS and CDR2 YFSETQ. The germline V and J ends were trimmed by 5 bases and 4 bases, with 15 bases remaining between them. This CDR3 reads CASRVQVESTEAFF. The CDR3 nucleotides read TGCGCCAGCAGGGTACAGGTGGAAAGCACTGAAGCTTTCTTT.

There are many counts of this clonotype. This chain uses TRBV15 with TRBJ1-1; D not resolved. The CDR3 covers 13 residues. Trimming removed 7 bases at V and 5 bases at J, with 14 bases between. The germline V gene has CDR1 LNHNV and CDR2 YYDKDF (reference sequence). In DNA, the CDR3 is TGTGCCACCACGGGCGATTTGGGGACTGAAGCTTTCTTT. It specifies CATTGDLGTEAFF.

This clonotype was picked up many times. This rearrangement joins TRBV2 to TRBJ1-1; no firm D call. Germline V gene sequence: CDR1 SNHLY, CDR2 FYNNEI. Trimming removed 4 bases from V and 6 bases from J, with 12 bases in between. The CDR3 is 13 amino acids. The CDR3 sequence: CASSAGRSAEAFF. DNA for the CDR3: TGTGCCAGCAGTGCTGGGCGGAGCGCTGAAGCTTTCTTT. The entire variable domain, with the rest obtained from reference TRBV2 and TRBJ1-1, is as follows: EPEVTQTPSHQVTQMGQEVILRCVPISNHLYFYWYRQILGQKVEFLVSFYNNEISEKSEIFDDQFSVERPDGSNFTLKIRSTKLEDSAMYFCASSAGRSAEAFFGQGTRLTVV.

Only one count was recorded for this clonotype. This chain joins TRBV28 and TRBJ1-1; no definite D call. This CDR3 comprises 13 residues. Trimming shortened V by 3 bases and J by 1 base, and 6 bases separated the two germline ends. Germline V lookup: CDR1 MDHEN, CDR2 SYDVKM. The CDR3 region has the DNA TGTGCCAGCAGTTTGGGCAAGAACACTGAAGCTTTCTTT. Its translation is CASSLGKNTEAFF. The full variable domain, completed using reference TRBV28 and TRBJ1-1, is DVKVTQSSRYLVKRTGEKVFLECVQDMDHENMFWYRQDPGLGLRLIYFSYDVKMKEKGDIPEGYSVSREKKERFSLILESASTNQTSMYLCASSLGKNTEAFFGQGTRLTVV.

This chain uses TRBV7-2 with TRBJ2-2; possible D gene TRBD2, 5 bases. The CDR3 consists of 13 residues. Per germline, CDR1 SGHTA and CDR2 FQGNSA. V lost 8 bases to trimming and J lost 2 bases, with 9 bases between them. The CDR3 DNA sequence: TGTGCCAGCGGGGAGAGAAACACCGGGGAGCTGTTTTTT. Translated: CASGERNTGELFF.

The CDR3 is CASSLVRGVYNEQFF. The CDR3, as DNA: TGTGCCAGCAGCTTAGTCCGCGGAGTCTACAATGAGCAGTTCTTC. The chain is built from TRBV7-9 and TRBJ2-1; D gene ambiguous. V was cut by 1 base and J by 3 bases, with 10 bases left in between. The CDR3 extends over 15 amino acids. From germline, CDR1 is SEHNR and CDR2 FQNEAQ (reference sequence).

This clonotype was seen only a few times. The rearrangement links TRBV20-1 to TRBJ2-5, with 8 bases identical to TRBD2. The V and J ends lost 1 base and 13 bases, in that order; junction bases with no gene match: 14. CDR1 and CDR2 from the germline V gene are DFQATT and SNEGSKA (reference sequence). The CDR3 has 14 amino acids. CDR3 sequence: CSARVGSGRGFVYF. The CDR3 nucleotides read TGCAGTGCTAGAGTTGGAAGCGGGAGAGGGTTCGTGTACTTC.

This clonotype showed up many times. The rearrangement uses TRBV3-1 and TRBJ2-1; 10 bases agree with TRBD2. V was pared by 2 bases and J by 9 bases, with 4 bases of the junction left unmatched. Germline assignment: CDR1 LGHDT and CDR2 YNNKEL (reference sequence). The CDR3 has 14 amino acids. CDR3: CASSQSSGSAEQFF. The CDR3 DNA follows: TGTGCCAGCAGCCAATCTAGCGGGAGTGCTGAGCAGTTCTTC.

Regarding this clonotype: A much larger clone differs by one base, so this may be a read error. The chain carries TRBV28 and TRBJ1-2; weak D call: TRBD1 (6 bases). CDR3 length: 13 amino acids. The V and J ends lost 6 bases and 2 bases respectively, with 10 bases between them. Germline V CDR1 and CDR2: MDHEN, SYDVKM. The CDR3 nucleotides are TGTGCCAGCAGACCCGGACAGAACTATGGCTACACCTTC. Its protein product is CASRPGQNYGYTF.

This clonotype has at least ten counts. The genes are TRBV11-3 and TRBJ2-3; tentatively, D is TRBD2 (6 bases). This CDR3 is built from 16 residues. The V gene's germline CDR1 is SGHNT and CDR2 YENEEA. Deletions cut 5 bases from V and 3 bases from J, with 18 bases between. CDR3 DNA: TGTGCCAGCAGCCGAAGGTCGCTGGGGGGTACAGATACGCAGTATTTT. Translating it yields CASSRRSLGGTDTQYF.